These T cell receptor beta chains were read from a single sample in a study of T cells in Graves' hyperthyroidism and ophthalmopathy. TCRdb itself ran the multiplex PCR reads through MiXCR, one entry per CDR3 protein. The sample includes approximately 590,000 distinct CDR3 sequences, approximately 14% of them seen just once. Sequenced: blood. Receptor source: a woman under 40 with Graves' hyperthyroidism. Both conserved end residues are part of each CDR3. Fields, in order: V gene, clone size, J gene, D gene, CDR3 DNA, CDR3 protein. A D gene is named only where the DNA matches it firmly. A clone size is listed for some rows: how often the clone was seen (once, few, many), or a class if it is expanded.

TRBV7-9	many	TRBJ2-7	NA	TGTGCCAGCAGCTTAGCGGACGAGCAGTACTTC	CASSLADEQYF
TRBV7-2	many	TRBJ2-3	NA	TGTGCCAGCAGCTTCGGGAGAACAGATACGCAGTATTTT	CASSFGRTDTQYF
TRBV6-1	many	TRBJ1-5	TRBD1	TGTGCCAGCAGTGAAGTACCAACAGGGGAACAGCCCCAGCATTTT	CASSEVPTGEQPQHF
TRBV11-3	NA	TRBJ2-3	NA	TGTGCCAGCAGCTTAACCTGGGTTACAGATACGCAGTATTTT	CASSLTWVTDTQYF
TRBV7-9	many	TRBJ2-1	TRBD1	TGTGCCAGCGGAGGACAGGGTGTAGACAATGAGCAGTTCTTC	CASGGQGVDNEQFF
TRBV12-5	many	TRBJ2-1	TRBD2	TGTGCTAGTGACCCAGCGGTTAGGGCTAGCGGACCGCAAGAGCAGTTCTTC	CASDPAVRASGPQEQFF
TRBV28	many	TRBJ2-3	TRBD2	TGTGCCAGCAGCGGCCCACGGGGCGGGAGAGGCACAGATACGCAGTATTTT	CASSGPRGGRGTDTQYF
TRBV11-2	many	TRBJ2-2	NA	TGTGCCAGCAGCTTAGATCTGGGAGCCGGGGAGCTGTTTTTT	CASSLDLGAGELFF
TRBV6-2/TRBV6-3	few	TRBJ2-2	NA	TGTGCCAGCAGTTATATTAGCGGAACTAACACCGGGGAGCTGTTTTTT	CASSYISGTNTGELFF
TRBV11-2	NA	TRBJ2-1	NA	TGTGCCAGCAGCCGAAGGTGGGTTGACAATGAGCAGTTCTTC	CASSRRWVDNEQFF
TRBV7-9	many	TRBJ1-5	NA	TGTGCCAGCAGTATGGGGGGAGAGCAGCCCCAGCATTTT	CASSMGGEQPQHF
TRBV6-4	few	TRBJ2-2	NA	TGTGCCAGCAGTGGCGGAGTTCCCGGGGAGCTGTTTTTT	CASSGGVPGELFF
TRBV7-9	NA	TRBJ2-1	TRBD2	TGTGCCAGCAGCTTAGTTGGGACTAGCGGGAGGGGCGCGAATGAGCAGTTCTTC	CASSLVGTSGRGANEQFF
TRBV6-2/TRBV6-3	many	TRBJ1-5	NA	TGTGCCAGCAGTTCGTTATCGGTCAGCAATCAGCCCCAGCATTTT	CASSSLSVSNQPQHF
TRBV18	few	TRBJ2-5	TRBD2	TGTGCCAGCTCACCGGTTAGCGGGTACCAAGAGACCCAGTACTTC	CASSPVSGYQETQYF
TRBV5-1	NA	TRBJ2-7	NA	TGCGCCAGCAGTCGCCGGGAACCCTACGAGCAGTACTTC	CASSRREPYEQYF
TRBV4-1	NA	TRBJ2-1	NA	TGCGCCAGCAGCCAAGCCGGTCTAGTCGACAATGAGCAGTTCTTC	CASSQAGLVDNEQFF
TRBV30	many	TRBJ2-7	TRBD2	TGTGCCTGGATGGCGGGAGGGCCGCGGAACGAGCAGTACTTC	CAWMAGGPRNEQYF
TRBV5-1	many	TRBJ2-3	NA	TGCGCCAGCAGCTTGGGCGGGAACTCCTACACAGATACGCAGTATTTT	CASSLGGNSYTDTQYF
TRBV20-1	few	TRBJ2-7	TRBD2	TGCAGTGCTATCGGGGGGGCCGCCAGCTCCTACGAGCAGTACTTC	CSAIGGAASSYEQYF
TRBV6-2/TRBV6-3	few	TRBJ2-2	TRBD2	TGTGCCAGCAGTACCAAGTCGGGGCGGGAGTGGCTTGCGGACGGGGAGCTGTTTTTT	CASSTKSGREWLADGELFF
TRBV12-3/TRBV12-4	many	TRBJ2-3	NA	TGTGCCAGCAGTTTATTGGGTGGGTCCGGTCAAGATACGCAGTATTTT	CASSLLGGSGQDTQYF
TRBV18	many	TRBJ2-7	NA	TGTGCCAGCTCACCCGTAGAACAGGGCTACGAGCAGTACTTC	CASSPVEQGYEQYF
TRBV20-1	few	TRBJ2-7	TRBD2	TGCAGTGCTTACACTAGCGGGGGCACCTACGAGCAGTACTTC	CSAYTSGGTYEQYF
TRBV7-9	NA	TRBJ1-3	NA	TGTGCCAGCACCCCGATTGGACGGCACTCTGGAAACACCATATATTTT	CASTPIGRHSGNTIYF
TRBV6-1	many	TRBJ2-7	TRBD1	TGTGCCAGCAGATCGACCGGGACAGGATCCTACGAGCAGTACTTC	CASRSTGTGSYEQYF
TRBV28	NA	TRBJ2-4	TRBD2	TGTGCCAGCAGTTTAGGGACTACCAAAAACATTCAGTACTTC	CASSLGTTKNIQYF
TRBV20-1	many	TRBJ2-5	NA	TGCAGTGCTCCGACCAGGATCGGGGAGACCCAGTACTTC	CSAPTRIGETQYF
TRBV7-9	few	TRBJ1-1	NA	TGTGCCAGCAGCTTAGTGGCCAGGCTGAACACTGAAGCTTTCTTT	CASSLVARLNTEAFF
TRBV19	NA	TRBJ1-1	NA	TGTGCCAGTAGTAAAACCCCGCTACCCCGGGACACTGAAGCTTTCTTT	CASSKTPLPRDTEAFF
TRBV15	NA	TRBJ2-1	TRBD1	TGTGCCACCAGCAAAAGACAGGGATACAATGAGCAGTTCTTC	CATSKRQGYNEQFF
TRBV7-9	few	TRBJ2-2	TRBD2	TGTGCCAGCAGCTCGGGACTAGCGGGACGGCACACCGGGGAGCTGTTTTTT	CASSSGLAGRHTGELFF
TRBV12-3/TRBV12-4	many	TRBJ2-3	NA	TGTGCCAGCAGTCAACTAGCAGATACGCAGTATTTT	CASSQLADTQYF
TRBV7-2	many	TRBJ2-3	TRBD2	TGTGCCAGCAGCATAGGGGGACTAGCGAGTACAGATACGCAGTATTTT	CASSIGGLASTDTQYF
TRBV20-1	many	TRBJ2-1	NA	TGCAGTGCCCAGTGGGTCGAGCAGTTCTTC	CSAQWVEQFF
TRBV6-2/TRBV6-3	NA	TRBJ2-3	TRBD2	TGTGCCAGCAGTCAATTAGCGGGAGCGAGCACAGATACGCAGTATTTT	CASSQLAGASTDTQYF
TRBV24-1	many	TRBJ2-7	TRBD2	TGTGCCACCAGTGATGCTAGCGGGAGAGCCGAGCAGTACTTC	CATSDASGRAEQYF
TRBV10-3	NA	TRBJ2-1	NA	TGTGCCATCAGTGCATGGGAAAATTCCAATGAGCAGTTCTTC	CAISAWENSNEQFF
TRBV4-3	many	TRBJ1-1	NA	TGCGCCAGCAGCCAGAGACAAACACCGAACACTGAAGCTTTCTTT	CASSQRQTPNTEAFF
TRBV12-3/TRBV12-4	many	TRBJ2-3	NA	TGTGCCAGCAGGGCTACAGGGTCAGATACGCAGTATTTT	CASRATGSDTQYF
TRBV24-1	NA	TRBJ2-1	NA	TGTGCCACCAGTGATTTGCTGAACAATGAGCAGTTCTTC	CATSDLLNNEQFF
TRBV15	NA	TRBJ2-3	TRBD2	TGTGCCACCAGCAGAGATCTATTCCCTAGCGGGGGAACAGATACGCAGTATTTT	CATSRDLFPSGGTDTQYF
TRBV10-2	few	TRBJ1-4	TRBD1	TGCGCCAGCAGGGGGACAGACGAAACTAATGAAAAACTGTTTTTT	CASRGTDETNEKLFF
TRBV11-2	many	TRBJ2-1	NA	TGTGCCAGCAGCCCCGCCCCCAGGACAGACTTGGTTGACAATGAGCAGTTCTTC	CASSPAPRTDLVDNEQFF
TRBV20-1	NA	TRBJ2-2	NA	TGCAGTGCTGAAATTCAGGGAGGGCTGTTTTTT	CSAEIQGGLFF